This T cell receptor (beta chain) was profiled in a study of cytomegalovirus exposure and HLA in healthy donors (dated by TCRdb to about 2017). The study in broad terms: In an earlier analysis of under 750 of the donors, approximately 300 Gb of sequence data and 100 million or so unique TCR beta sequences from about 179 million T cells were reported. An early release covering roughly 600 HLA-typed donors comprised roughly 300 gigabases of sequencing data and 85 million to 100 million unique TCR sequences. The genetic ancestry cluster associated with self-reported Caucasian donors included roughly four fifths of the approximately 410 genotyped donors. The aim of the study was to test whether cataloging public T cell receptors could identify signatures of past pathogen exposure. Using immunosequencing, the study profiled T cell repertoires from around 670 subjects and related those repertoires to cytomegalovirus serostatus. Along with the 666-subject first cohort, a separate validation cohort of around 110 different subjects was used. The study combined high-throughput TCR immunosequencing, statistical association of individual TCRs with disease status, and machine learning to predict cytomegalovirus infection status. To study patterns of TCR occurrence, a later analysis re-analyzed previously published TCR beta repertoires from several hundred donors and added high-resolution HLA genotyping. Rather than using new phenotypic data, the later analysis identified candidate immune exposures from TCR beta sequences and from how often those sequences occurred across donors. An earlier analysis of nearly 600 of the donors applied high-throughput TCR beta sequencing to assess whether each TCR beta V gene segment acted as functional or pseudogenic. Donor age, sex, ethnicity and CMV serostatus were compiled alongside the repertoire data. A later genetic analysis took genome-wide SNP genotypes for about 65% of the roughly 670 donors and used that subset as a discovery cohort. Every discovery cohort repertoire had been produced on one sequencing platform. HLA typing covered class I and class II loci at four-digit resolution. The number of donors typed differed by locus, with roughly 629-640 for A, B, C, DRB1 and DQB1, 522 for DQA1, about 610 for DPA1, and around 450 for DPB1. Because of strong linkage in the cohort, roughly five DR-DQ haplotypes were treated as single units for association and clustering. On average, around 240,000 unique TCR beta nucleotide sequences were sequenced per donor among some 420 genotyped donors of the cohort, with around 19% of those sequences being non-productive. Overall study results and their limits: A further reported finding was that TCR beta sequences accurately predicted the HLA-A and HLA-B alleles for most subjects in the first cohort. The study gave a list of about 150 TCR beta chains associated with cytomegalovirus. In a later analysis, HLA-associated TCR beta chains showed more clonal expansion and lower generation probabilities than non-associated chains that were equally common. The authors suggested that the approach could potentially be extended to other disease states and immunological phenotypes. In this cohort, only TCR beta chains were sequenced, and detectable features were limited by the absence of alpha or paired-chain data. Most CMV-associated TCR beta chains appeared to be HLA-restricted in a later analysis, and the HLA associations seemed to be driven largely by CMV exposure. The earlier analysis of 587 of the donors excluded roughly 16 rarely observed V segments, including chromosome 9 orphons, because counts were too low. A later analysis reported that several top co-occurrence clusters appeared linked to parvovirus B19, influenza, CMV and Epstein-Barr virus. A few of the identified cytomegalovirus-associated TCR beta chains were confirmed in vitro to be specific for cytomegalovirus antigens. Specific HLA alleles were associated with more than 15,000 TCR beta sequences at a false discovery rate of 0.05 in a later analysis. When HLA alleles, especially DR and DQ, strongly co-occurred, attributing TCR associations to individual alleles was difficult. In an earlier analysis of under 600 of the donors, most TCR beta V segments were observed in productive rearrangements about 87% or about 30% of the time, broadly matching IMGT annotations. Correlated functional status among segregating V segments might be attributable to linkage disequilibrium, but an unknown experimental factor could not be ruled out. Most TCR sequences were observed very rarely across donors, whereas some public TCRs were present in many individuals. According to a later genetic analysis, donors in an Asian-associated ancestry cluster had fewer N-insertions in productive TCRs than the approximately 650-donor mean. Because HLA typing was missing for some donors at each locus, association tests included only the typed subset. The 87-base-pair reads could not distinguish some IMGT-functional V segments, including TRBV6-2 and TRBV6-3, so those segments were excluded. According to a later analysis, TCR association rates differed among HLA loci, with DRB1 alleles showing the most associated TCRs and HLA-C alleles showing the fewest. In a later genetic analysis, a missense DCLRE1C variant was associated with V-gene and J-gene trimming of TCR beta chains, and the association was replicated in an independent cohort. Presence/absence analyses assumed roughly uniform sequencing depth across donors, an assumption that may not hold. A cluster of highly shared sequence variants was judged likely to represent a technical artifact of the sequencing pipeline. For the cohort, immune exposure information was limited to CMV serostatus. The classifier was reported to diagnose cytomegalovirus status with high specificity and sensitivity in both the original and validation cohorts.

The CDR3 runs 13 residues from the cysteine to the phenylalanine. Only the CDR3 region is kept as DNA, spanning 39 bases read in frame from base 1. V is clipped by 0 bases and J by 11 bases, and the sequence between their germline boundaries is 14 bases long. CDR1 SGHTS and CDR2 YDEGEE were looked up in the germline V gene. A word on this clone: Its target antigen remains unknown. No quality values exist for individual bases; no much larger clone is one base distant.

Receptor amplification or capture employed the immunoSEQ multiplex PCR assay. A mixture of 60 forward primers for TCR Vbeta segments and 13 reverse primers for TCR Jbeta segments was used in the multiplex PCR. A multiplex PCR assay on genomic DNA amplified the CDR3 region of rearranged TCR beta genes. Amplified TCR beta libraries were sequenced as 87-base-pair reads on the Illumina HiSeq System. In the source study's methods: A later analysis tallied around 80 million unique TCR beta chains across the 666 repertoires, and approximately 12 million of those chains were shared by two or more donors. A nearest-neighbor algorithm error-corrected the raw reads and collapsed the reads into unique sequences, merging closely related sequences to remove PCR and sequencing errors. V, D and J gene segments were assigned by aligning CDR3 sequences to IMGT reference sequences. For a sequence to be retained, a match of at least six nucleotides to both a V gene segment and a J gene segment was required. A rearrangement was called productive if the CDR3 had no stop codons and remained in frame with V and J, and every other rearrangement was called non-productive. CDR3 was defined according to IMGT convention as the region running from the second conserved V-encoded cysteine to the conserved J-encoded phenylalanine. The earlier analysis of about 620 of the donors excluded sequences that lacked an unambiguous match to a single V gene segment. An earlier analysis of some 500 of the donors classified V segments as functional when productive rearrangements were above 56.7% and as segregating when the standard deviation between donors was above 5%. A statistical classification framework was built to diagnose cytomegalovirus status from the catalog of TCR beta chain sequences. A later analysis assigned V and J genes by comparing TCR nucleotide sequences with IMGT/GENE-DB human TR gene sequences. The TCRdist pipeline was used in a later analysis to assign CDR3 sequences and most-parsimonious VDJ recombination scenarios. A later analysis defined each TCR beta chain by its CDR3 amino acid sequence plus V-gene family, and excluded reads lacking a unique V-gene family. A later analysis removed 450 to 600 highly shared, low-generation-probability nucleotide sequences to deal with suspected cross-contamination and a sequencing artifact. In a later analysis, a clonal expansion index for each public chain was calculated from normalized within-repertoire ranks of inferred template counts. In a later analysis, generation probabilities were computed using a VDJ recombination model fitted to out-of-frame rearrangements, and the results were checked against IGoR. A later analysis scored TCR-TCR, TCR-HLA and TCR-CMV co-occurrence with hypergeometric tests, applying a repertoire-size bias correction to TCR pairs. False discovery rates were estimated in a later analysis by permuting HLA or CMV assignments 20 times. In a later analysis, co-occurring TCRs were grouped using DBSCAN, with TCRdist sequence similarity added in when clustering inside HLA-allele-positive subsets. Repertoires with fewer than 30,000 or more than 120,000 public chains were left out of co-occurrence clustering, as were five repertoires with anomalous nucleotide sharing. Drawn from immuneACCESS, this table holds only the in-frame rearrangements with V and J called that TCRdb kept. Clones are partly lost; checked studies trace under half to an unresolved V gene and leave the rest unexplained. Clone size and the V and J calls come from that table; the DNA yielded D and trimming. The sample data list about 210,000 clones, and around 80% of these were observed just once. The ten largest make up approximately 0.47% of the sample.

The cohort consisted of approximately 670 healthy bone marrow donors. All cohort members were sampled while nominally healthy, although unrecorded immune exposures were likely present. The donor was CMV seronegative and was included in the group of around 320 seronegative cohort members. Every donor gave a peripheral blood sample, and the peripheral blood mononuclear cells from that sample were used for TCR beta sequencing. Genomic DNA extraction from the blood cell samples was performed with the Qiagen DNeasy Blood Extraction Kit. Specimen: PBMCs. The V and J segments used are TRBV5-8 and TRBJ1-1, with the D segment identity uncertain. The receptor was derived from a boy aged 5-17 years in good health and CMV-seronegative. The DNA sequence is TGTGCCAGCAGCTTGGGGCCAGGTCGGGGTGCTTTCTTT. It specifies CASSLGPGRGAFF.